This TCR beta chain stems from a study of cytomegalovirus exposure and HLA in healthy donors. Study-level background: Earlier, about 180 million T cells were analyzed, and around 100 million unique TCR beta sequences were found among them.

V was clipped by 4 bases and J by 7 bases, with 18 bases between them. This CDR3 is 16 amino acids long. Germline V gene sequence: CDR1 SGHRS, CDR2 YFSETQ. Use of 60 Vbeta and 13 Jbeta primers characterized the PCR. Only in-frame clones appear in the TCRdb table, and some are missing; sequencing was by immunoSEQ multiplex PCR. Seen here are roughly 200,000 clones, approximately 85% observed once, and the top ten hold 2% to 2.5%. Findings and limits, study-wide: Likely technical artifact: a cluster of highly shared sequence variants. V- and J-gene trimming in TCR beta was tied to a missense DCLRE1C variant by an analysis performed later. In a later analysis, parvovirus B19, influenza, CMV and Epstein-Barr virus appeared linked to several top co-occurrence clusters.

Points on this clone: Its specificity is unknown.

The chain combines TRBV5-1 with TRBJ2-6; tentatively, D is TRBD1 (6 bases). This receptor was taken from a woman in her 50s in good health and CMV-seronegative. The sample was PBMCs. The DNA of the CDR3 is TGCGCCAGCAGCCTGGACCGAAAGACAGGTGCCAACGTCCTGACTTTC. As protein: CASSLDRKTGANVLTF.